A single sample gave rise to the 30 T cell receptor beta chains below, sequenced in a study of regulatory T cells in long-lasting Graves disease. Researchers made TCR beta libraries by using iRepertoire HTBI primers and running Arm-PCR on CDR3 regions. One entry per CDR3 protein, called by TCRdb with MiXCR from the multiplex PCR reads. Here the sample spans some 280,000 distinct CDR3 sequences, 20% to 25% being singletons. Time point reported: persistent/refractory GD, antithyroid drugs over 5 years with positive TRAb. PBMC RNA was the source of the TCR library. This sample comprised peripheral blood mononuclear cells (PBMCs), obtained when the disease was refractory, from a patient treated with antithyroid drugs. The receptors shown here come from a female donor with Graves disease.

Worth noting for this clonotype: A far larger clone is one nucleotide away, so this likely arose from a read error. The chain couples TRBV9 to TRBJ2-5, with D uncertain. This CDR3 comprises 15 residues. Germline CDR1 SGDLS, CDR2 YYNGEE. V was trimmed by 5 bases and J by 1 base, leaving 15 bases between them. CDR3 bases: TGTGCCAGCAGTTCAGTCCTCCCAGTCCAAGAGACCCAGTACTTC. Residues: CASSSVLPVQETQYF.

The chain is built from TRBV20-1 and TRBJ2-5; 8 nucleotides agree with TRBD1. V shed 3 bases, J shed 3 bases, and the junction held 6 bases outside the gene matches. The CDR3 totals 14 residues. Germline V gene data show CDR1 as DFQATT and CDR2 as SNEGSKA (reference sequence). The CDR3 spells CSARPGTGEETQYF. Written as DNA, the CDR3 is TGCAGTGCTAGGCCCGGGACAGGCGAAGAGACCCAGTACTTC.

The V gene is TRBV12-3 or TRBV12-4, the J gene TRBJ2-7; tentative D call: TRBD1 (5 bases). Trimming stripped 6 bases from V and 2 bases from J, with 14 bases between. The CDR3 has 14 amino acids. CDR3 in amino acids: CASRNRTKTYEQYF. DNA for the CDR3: TGTGCCAGCAGAAACAGGACCAAAACCTACGAGCAGTACTTC.

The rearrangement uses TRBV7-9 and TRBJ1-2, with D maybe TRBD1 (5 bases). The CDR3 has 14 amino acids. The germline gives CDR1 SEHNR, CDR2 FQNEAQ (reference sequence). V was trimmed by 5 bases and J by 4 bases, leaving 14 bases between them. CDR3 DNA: TGTGCCAGCAGCCCGGAGACAGATACCTATGGCTACACCTTC. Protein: CASSPETDTYGYTF.

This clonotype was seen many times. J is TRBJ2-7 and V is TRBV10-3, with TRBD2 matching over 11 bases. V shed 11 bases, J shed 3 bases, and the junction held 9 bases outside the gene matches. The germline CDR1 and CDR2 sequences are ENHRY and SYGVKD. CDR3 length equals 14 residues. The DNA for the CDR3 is TGTGCCGCCACGACTAGCGGGGATATCTACGAGCAGTACTTC. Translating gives CAATTSGDIYEQYF.

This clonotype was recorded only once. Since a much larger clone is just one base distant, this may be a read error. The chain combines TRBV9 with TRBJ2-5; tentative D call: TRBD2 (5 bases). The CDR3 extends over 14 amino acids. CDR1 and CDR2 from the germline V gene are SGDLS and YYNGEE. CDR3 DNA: TGTGCCAGCTCACGAGCGGCCGGTGAAGAGGCCCAGTACTTC. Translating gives CASSRAAGEEAQYF.

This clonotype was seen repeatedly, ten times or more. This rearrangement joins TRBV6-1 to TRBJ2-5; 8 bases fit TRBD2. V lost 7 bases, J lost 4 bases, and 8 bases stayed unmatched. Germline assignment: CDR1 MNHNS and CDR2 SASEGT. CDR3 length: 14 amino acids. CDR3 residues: CASTGIAGPETQYF. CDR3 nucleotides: TGTGCCAGCACCGGGATAGCGGGACCAGAGACCCAGTACTTC.

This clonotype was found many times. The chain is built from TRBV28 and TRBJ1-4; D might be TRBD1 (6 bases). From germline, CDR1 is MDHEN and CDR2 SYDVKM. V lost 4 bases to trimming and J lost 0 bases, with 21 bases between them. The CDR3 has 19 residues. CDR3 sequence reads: CASSSPGDPVFATNEKLFF. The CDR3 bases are TGTGCCAGCAGTTCACCAGGGGACCCCGTTTTTGCAACTAATGAAAAACTGTTTTTT.

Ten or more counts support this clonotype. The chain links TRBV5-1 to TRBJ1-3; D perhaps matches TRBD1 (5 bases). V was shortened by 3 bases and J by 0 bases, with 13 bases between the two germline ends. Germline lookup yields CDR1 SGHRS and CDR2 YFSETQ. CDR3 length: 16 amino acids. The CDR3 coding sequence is TGCGCCAGCAGCTCGGGACTTCCCGGCTCTGGAAACACCATATATTTT. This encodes CASSSGLPGSGNTIYF. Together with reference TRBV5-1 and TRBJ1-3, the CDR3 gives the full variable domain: KAGVTQTPRYLIKTRGQQVTLSCSPISGHRSVSWYQQTPGQGLQFLFEYFSETQRNKGNFPGRFSGRQFSNSRSEMNVSTLELGDSALYLCASSSGLPGSGNTIYFGEGSWLTVV.

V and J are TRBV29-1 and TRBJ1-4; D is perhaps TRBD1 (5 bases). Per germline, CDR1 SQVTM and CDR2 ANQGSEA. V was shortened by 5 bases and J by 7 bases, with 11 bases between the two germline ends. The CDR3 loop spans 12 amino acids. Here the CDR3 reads CSVLQGGEKLFF. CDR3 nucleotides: TGCAGCGTTCTCCAGGGAGGTGAAAAACTGTTTTTT.

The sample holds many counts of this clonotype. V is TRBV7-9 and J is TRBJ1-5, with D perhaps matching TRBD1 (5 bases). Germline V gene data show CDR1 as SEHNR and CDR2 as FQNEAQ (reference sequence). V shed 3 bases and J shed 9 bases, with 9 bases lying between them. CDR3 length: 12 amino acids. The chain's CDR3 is CASSLDKWPQHF. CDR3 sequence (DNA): TGTGCCAGCAGCTTGGACAAATGGCCCCAGCATTTT.

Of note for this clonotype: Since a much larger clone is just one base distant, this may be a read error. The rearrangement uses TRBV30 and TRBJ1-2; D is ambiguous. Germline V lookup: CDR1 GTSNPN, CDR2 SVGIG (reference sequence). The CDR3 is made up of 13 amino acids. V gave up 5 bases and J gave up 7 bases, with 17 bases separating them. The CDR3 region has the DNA TGTGCCTGGGACCGCACTAAGTCGGGTGGCTACACCTTC. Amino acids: CAWDRTKSGGYTF.

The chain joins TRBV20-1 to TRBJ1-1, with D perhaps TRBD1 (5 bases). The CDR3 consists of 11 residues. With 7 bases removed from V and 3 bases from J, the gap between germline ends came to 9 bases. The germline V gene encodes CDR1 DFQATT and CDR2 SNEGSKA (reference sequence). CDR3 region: CSVVGDTEAFF. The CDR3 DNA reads TGCAGTGTAGTGGGGGACACTGAAGCTTTCTTT.

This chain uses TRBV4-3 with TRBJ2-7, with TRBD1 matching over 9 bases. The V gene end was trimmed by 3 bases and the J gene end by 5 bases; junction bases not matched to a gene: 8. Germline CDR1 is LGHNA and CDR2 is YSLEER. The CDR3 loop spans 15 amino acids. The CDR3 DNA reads TGCGCCAGCAGCCAGGAGTGGGACAGGGCCCACGAGCAGTACTTC. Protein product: CASSQEWDRAHEQYF.

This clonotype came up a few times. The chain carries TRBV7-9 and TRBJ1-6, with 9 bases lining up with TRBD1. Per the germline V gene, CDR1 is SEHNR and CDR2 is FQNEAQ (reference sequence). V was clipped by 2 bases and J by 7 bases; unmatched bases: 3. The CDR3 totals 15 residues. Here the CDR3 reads CASSLMDRGNSPLHF. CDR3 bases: TGTGCCAGCAGCTTAATGGACAGGGGAAATTCACCCCTCCACTTT. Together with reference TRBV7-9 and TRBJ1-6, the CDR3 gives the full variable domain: DTGVSQNPRHKITKRGQNVTFRCDPISEHNRLYWYRQTLGQGPEFLTYFQNEAQLEKSRLLSDRFSAERPKGSFSTLEIQRTEQGDSAMYLCASSLMDRGNSPLHFGNGTRLTVT.

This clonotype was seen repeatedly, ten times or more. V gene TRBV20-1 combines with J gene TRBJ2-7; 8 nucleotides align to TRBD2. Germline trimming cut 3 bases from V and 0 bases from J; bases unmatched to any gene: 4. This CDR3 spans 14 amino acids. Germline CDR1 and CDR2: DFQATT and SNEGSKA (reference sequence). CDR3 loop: CSARASGLSYEQYF. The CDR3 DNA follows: TGCAGTGCTAGGGCTAGCGGGCTCTCCTACGAGCAGTACTTC.

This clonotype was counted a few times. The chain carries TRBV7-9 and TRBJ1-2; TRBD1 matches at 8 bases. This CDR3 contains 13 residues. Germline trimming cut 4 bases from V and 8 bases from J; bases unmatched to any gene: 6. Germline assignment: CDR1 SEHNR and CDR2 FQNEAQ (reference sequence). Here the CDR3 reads CASSSSDREGYTF. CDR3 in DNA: TGTGCCAGCAGCTCATCGGACAGGGAGGGCTACACCTTC.

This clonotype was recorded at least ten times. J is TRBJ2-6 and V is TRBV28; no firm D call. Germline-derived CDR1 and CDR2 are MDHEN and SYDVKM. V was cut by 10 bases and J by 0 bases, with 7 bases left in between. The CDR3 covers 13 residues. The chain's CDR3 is CATISSGANVLTF. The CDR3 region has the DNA TGTGCCACCATCAGCTCTGGGGCCAACGTCCTGACTTTC.

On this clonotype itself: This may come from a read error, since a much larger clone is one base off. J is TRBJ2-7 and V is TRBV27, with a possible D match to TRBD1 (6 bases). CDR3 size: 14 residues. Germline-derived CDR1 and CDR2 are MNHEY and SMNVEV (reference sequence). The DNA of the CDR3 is TGTGCCAGCAGAACGGTCAGGGGTCCTTACGAGCGGTACTTC. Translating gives CASRTVRGPYERYF.

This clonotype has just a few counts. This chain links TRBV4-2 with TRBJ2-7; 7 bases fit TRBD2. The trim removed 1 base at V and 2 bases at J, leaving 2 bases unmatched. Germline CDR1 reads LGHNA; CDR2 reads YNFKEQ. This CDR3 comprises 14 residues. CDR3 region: CASSQAGGPYEQYF. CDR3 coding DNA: TGTGCCAGCAGCCAAGCGGGAGGCCCCTACGAGCAGTACTTC.

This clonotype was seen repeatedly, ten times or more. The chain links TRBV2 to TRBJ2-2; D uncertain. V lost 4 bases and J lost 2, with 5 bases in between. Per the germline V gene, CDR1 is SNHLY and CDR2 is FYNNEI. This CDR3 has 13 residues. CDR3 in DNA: TGTGCCAGCAGTGTTCGCAACACCGGGGAGCTGTTTTTT. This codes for CASSVRNTGELFF.

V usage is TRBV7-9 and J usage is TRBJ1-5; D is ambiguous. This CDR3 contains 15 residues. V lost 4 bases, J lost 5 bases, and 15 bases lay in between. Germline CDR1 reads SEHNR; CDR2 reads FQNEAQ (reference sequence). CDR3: CASSSADGVYQPQHF. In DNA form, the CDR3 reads TGTGCCAGCAGCTCCGCGGACGGAGTCTATCAGCCCCAGCATTTT.

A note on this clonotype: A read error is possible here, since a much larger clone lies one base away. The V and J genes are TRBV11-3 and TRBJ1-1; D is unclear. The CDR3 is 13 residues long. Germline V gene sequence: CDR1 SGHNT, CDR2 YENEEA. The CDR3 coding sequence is TGTACCAGCAGCTTGGAAGAGAACACTGAAGCTTTCTTT. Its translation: CTSSLEENTEAFF.

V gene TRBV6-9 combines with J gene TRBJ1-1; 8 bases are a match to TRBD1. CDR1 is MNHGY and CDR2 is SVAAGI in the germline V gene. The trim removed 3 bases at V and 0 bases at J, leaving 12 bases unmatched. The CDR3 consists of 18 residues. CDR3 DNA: TGTGCCAGCAGTTACAAGACGACAGGGGAGGCGTTGAACACTGAAGCTTTCTTT. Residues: CASSYKTTGEALNTEAFF.

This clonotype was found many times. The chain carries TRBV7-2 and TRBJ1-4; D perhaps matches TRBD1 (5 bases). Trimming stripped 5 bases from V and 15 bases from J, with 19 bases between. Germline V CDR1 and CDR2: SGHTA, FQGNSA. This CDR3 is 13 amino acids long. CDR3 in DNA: TGTGCCAGCAGCCGACAAGCGGGGCCCGGGGTGTTTTTT. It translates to CASSRQAGPGVFF.

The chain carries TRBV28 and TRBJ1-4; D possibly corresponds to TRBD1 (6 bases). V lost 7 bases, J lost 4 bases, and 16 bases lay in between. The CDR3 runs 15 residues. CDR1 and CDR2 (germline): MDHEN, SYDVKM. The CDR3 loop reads CASTPGGVGNEKLFF. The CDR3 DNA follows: TGTGCCAGCACCCCGGGGGGCGTTGGTAATGAAAAACTGTTTTTT.

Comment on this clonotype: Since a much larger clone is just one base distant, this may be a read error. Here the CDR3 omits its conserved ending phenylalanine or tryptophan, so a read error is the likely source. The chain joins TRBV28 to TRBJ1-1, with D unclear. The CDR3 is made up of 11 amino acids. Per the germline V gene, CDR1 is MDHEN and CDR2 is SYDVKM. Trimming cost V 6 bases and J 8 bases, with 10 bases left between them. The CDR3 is CASSSSPEAFV. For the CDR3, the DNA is TGTGCCAGCAGCTCCTCCCCCGAAGCTTTCGTT.

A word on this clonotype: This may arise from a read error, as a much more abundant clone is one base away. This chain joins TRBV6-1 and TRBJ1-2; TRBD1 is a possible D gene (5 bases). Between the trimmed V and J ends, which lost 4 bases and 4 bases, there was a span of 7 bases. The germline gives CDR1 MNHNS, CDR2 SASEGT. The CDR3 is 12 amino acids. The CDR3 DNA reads TGTGCCAGCAGTGGGGGGGGCTATGGCTACACCTTC. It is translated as CASSGGGYGYTF.

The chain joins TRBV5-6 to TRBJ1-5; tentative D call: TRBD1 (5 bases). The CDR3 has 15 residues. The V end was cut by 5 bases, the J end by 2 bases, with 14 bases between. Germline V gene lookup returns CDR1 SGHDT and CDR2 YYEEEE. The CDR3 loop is CASRQQGVGNQPQHF. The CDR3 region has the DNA TGTGCCAGCAGGCAGCAGGGAGTGGGCAATCAGCCCCAGCATTTT.

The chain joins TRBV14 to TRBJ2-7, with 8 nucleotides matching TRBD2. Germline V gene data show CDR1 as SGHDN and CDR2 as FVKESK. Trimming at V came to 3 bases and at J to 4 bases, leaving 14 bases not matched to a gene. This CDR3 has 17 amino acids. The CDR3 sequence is CASSHDPGTRTGYEQYF. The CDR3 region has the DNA TGTGCCAGCAGCCACGACCCCGGGACTAGGACCGGTTACGAGCAGTACTTC.